The rows below give T cell receptor beta chains drawn from one sample of a study of T-cell memory formation after mild COVID-19. Via MiXCR, TCRdb re-called the 5' RACE reads, giving one row per CDR3 protein. Seen here are roughly 400,000 distinct CDR3 sequences, more than 15% observed once, and the top ten hold 20% to 25%. The sequenced sample consisted of PBMCs or a T cell subset sorted from them (not recorded which). Receptor source: a man in his late teens or twenties who had mild COVID-19 (a few samples of this study predate the infection). Cell type and time point are not known. The CDR3 runs from the conserved cysteine through the conserved F or W. The order of the fields is D gene, J gene, CDR3 length, clone size, V gene, CDR3 DNA, CDR3 protein. A D gene is named only where the DNA matches it firmly. Clone size is not always given. Where it is, it says once, few, many or a class for expanded clones.

NA	TRBJ1-1	12	NA	TRBV7-9	TGTGCCAGCATCCTCGAGGGGACGGAAGCTTTCTTT	CASILEGTEAFF
NA	TRBJ2-7	13	many	TRBV20-1	TGCAGTGCTACGCTCCGGGACCCTTACGAGCAGTACTTC	CSATLRDPYEQYF
NA	TRBJ2-5	18	few	TRBV14	TGTGCCAGCAGCCACGAATTTCTAGTGGGCCTTATCGAGGAGACCCAGTACTTC	CASSHEFLVGLIEETQYF
TRBD1	TRBJ1-5	15	NA	TRBV19	TGTGCCAGTAGTATTGGGCAGGGGGCTAGTCAGCCCCAGCATTTT	CASSIGQGASQPQHF
NA	TRBJ2-5	14	few	TRBV10-3	TGTGCCATCAGTGAGTTTAGAAACCAAGAGACCCAGTACTTC	CAISEFRNQETQYF
NA	TRBJ1-6	15	few	TRBV18	TGTGCCAGCTCACCGATGGACGGAGGGAATTCACCCCTCCACTTT	CASSPMDGGNSPLHF
NA	TRBJ1-3	13	NA	TRBV7-2	TGTGCCAGCAGCCTCCGCATGAAAAACACCATATATTTT	CASSLRMKNTIYF
NA	TRBJ1-6	15	once	TRBV7-6	TGTGCCAGCAGCCCACAAGGGACAAATAATTCACCCCTCCACTTT	CASSPQGTNNSPLHF
NA	TRBJ1-1	12	few	TRBV29-1	TGCAGCGTTGCCCCACGGGGGACAGAAGCTTTCTTT	CSVAPRGTEAFF
NA	TRBJ2-2	13	few	TRBV7-2	TGTGCCAGCAGCTTAGAACCCGCCGGGGAGCTGTTTTTT	CASSLEPAGELFF
TRBD2	TRBJ2-3	13	NA	TRBV10-3	TGTGCCATCAGAACGGGGGGGCTTGATACGCAGTATTTT	CAIRTGGLDTQYF
NA	TRBJ1-4	14	NA	TRBV4-3	TGCGCCAGCAGCCAAGAAGGCCGACGGGAAAAACTGTTTTTT	CASSQEGRREKLFF
TRBD2	TRBJ2-2	15	NA	TRBV4-3	TGCGCCAGCAGACGGGTTGGGGGGGGGACCGGGGAGCTGTTTTTT	CASRRVGGGTGELFF
NA	TRBJ1-6	16	many	TRBV27	TGTGCCAGCAGTTCCCGGGGAAGCTCCTATAATTCACCCCTCCACTTT	CASSSRGSSYNSPLHF
NA	TRBJ1-6	12	NA	TRBV7-9	TGTGCCAGCAGCTTATCTCATTCACCCCTCCACTTT	CASSLSHSPLHF
NA	TRBJ2-3	13	NA	TRBV24-1	TGTGCCACCAGTGATTCGGGTGGAGATACGCAGTATTTT	CATSDSGGDTQYF
NA	TRBJ1-2	13	NA	TRBV24-1	TGTGCCACCAGTACCCCTACTAACTATGGCTACACCTTC	CATSTPTNYGYTF
TRBD2	TRBJ2-7	16	NA	TRBV7-9	TGTGCCAGCACCCCTCTTTTAGCGGGGGGGAACTACGAGCAGTACTTC	CASTPLLAGGNYEQYF
NA	TRBJ1-1	12	NA	TRBV11-1	TGTGCCAGCAGCTTGGTGGCAGCTCAAGCTTTCTTT	CASSLVAAQAFF
NA	TRBJ2-5	14	NA	TRBV12-3/TRBV12-4	TGTGCCAGCAGTTTTCAAGGATCGGAGGAGACCCAGTACTTC	CASSFQGSEETQYF
NA	TRBJ1-5	14	NA	TRBV12-3/TRBV12-4	TGTGCCAGCAGCCCGAACACTAGCAATCAGCCCCAGCATTTT	CASSPNTSNQPQHF
TRBD1	TRBJ2-1	17	few	TRBV13	TGTGCCAGCAGACCGAGACATGGGACAGGCAGACCCAATGAGCAGTTCTTC	CASRPRHGTGRPNEQFF
NA	TRBJ1-5	13	few	TRBV18	TGTGCCAGCTCAAACCAGGGAAGTCAGCCCCAGCATTTT	CASSNQGSQPQHF
NA	TRBJ2-1	11	NA	TRBV7-9	TGTGCCGCCCCCCTTGGGCATGAGCAGTTCTTC	CAAPLGHEQFF
TRBD1	TRBJ2-7	13	few	TRBV2	TGTGCCAGCAGTGCGGGGACAGGGACCGAGCAGTACTTC	CASSAGTGTEQYF
NA	TRBJ2-2	14	NA	TRBV7-7	TGTGCTAGCAGCGCCGCCAGAGCGTCCGGGGAGCTGTTTTTT	CASSAARASGELFF
NA	TRBJ2-7	13	NA	TRBV2	TGTGCCAGCAGTGAAACAGGGATCTACGAGCAGTACTTC	CASSETGIYEQYF
NA	TRBJ2-7	15	many	TRBV7-2	TGTGCCAGCAGCTTAAGGGCGGGGGCTAACGGGGAGCAGTACTTC	CASSLRAGANGEQYF
NA	TRBJ1-2	15	NA	TRBV7-2	TGTGCCAGCAGCTTAAGCCGGGGGCGATCAGATGGCTACACCTTC	CASSLSRGRSDGYTF
NA	TRBJ2-1	12	NA	TRBV5-1	TGCGCCAGCAGCCCTTACGGGGGTCCGGGGTTCTTC	CASSPYGGPGFF
NA	TRBJ2-2	13	many	TRBV19	TGTGCCAGTAGTATAGACTGGACCGGGGAGCTGTTTTTT	CASSIDWTGELFF
TRBD2	TRBJ2-3	15	NA	TRBV28	TGTGCCAGCAGCTCTCAGCGGGGGGGCGTATATACGCAGTATTTT	CASSSQRGGVYTQYF
TRBD2	TRBJ2-5	18	many	TRBV7-3	TGTGCCAGCAGCCCGGGGACTAGCGGGGGGGCCCGTGTGGAGACCCAGTACTTC	CASSPGTSGGARVETQYF
TRBD2	TRBJ2-5	16	few	TRBV14	TGTGCCAGCAGCCAAGTATTCCTAGCGGGGAGTGAGACCCAGTACTTC	CASSQVFLAGSETQYF
NA	TRBJ2-3	14	few	TRBV7-9	TGTGCCAGCAGCTTCGGGACATCCACAGATACGCAGTATTTT	CASSFGTSTDTQYF
NA	TRBJ1-6	14	NA	TRBV5-5	TGTGCCAGCAGCGTCAGCGTTTATAATTCACCCCTCCACTTT	CASSVSVYNSPLHF
NA	TRBJ1-5	15	few	TRBV12-3/TRBV12-4	TGTGCCGGAACCTACCGGGACTCAGGCAATCAGCCCCAGCATTTT	CAGTYRDSGNQPQHF
NA	TRBJ2-3	15	NA	TRBV4-2	TGTGCCAGCAGCCAAATTGGGAGGACCACAGATACGCAGTATTTT	CASSQIGRTTDTQYF
NA	TRBJ1-1	15	NA	TRBV6-4	TGTGCCAGCAGCCGACCCCAGTCCGGGAACACTGAAGCTTTCTTT	CASSRPQSGNTEAFF
NA	TRBJ1-1	15	NA	TRBV2	TGTGCCAGCAGTTCCACAGGGTTACCGAACACTGAAGCTTTCTTT	CASSSTGLPNTEAFF
NA	TRBJ1-2	14	NA	TRBV28	TGTGCCAGCAGTACCCCTCGGACAGCTGGAGGCTACACCTTC	CASSTPRTAGGYTF
TRBD2	TRBJ2-1	15	few	TRBV3-1	TGTGCCAGCAGATTCACTAGCGGGGGGAAAAATGAGCAGTTCTTC	CASRFTSGGKNEQFF
NA	TRBJ1-5	12	NA	TRBV20-1	TGCAGTGCTAGTCCGATTCACCAGCCCCAGCATTTT	CSASPIHQPQHF
NA	TRBJ1-5	13	NA	TRBV12-3/TRBV12-4	TGTGCCAGCAGTGGAGGAGTCGACCAGCCCCAGCATTTT	CASSGGVDQPQHF
TRBD1	TRBJ2-1	13	few	TRBV30	TGTGCCTGGACAGGGGGCAACCTACATGAGCAGTTCTTC	CAWTGGNLHEQFF
NA	TRBJ2-1	14	NA	TRBV7-6	TGTGCCAGCAGCTTAGATAGGCCAGACAATGAGCAGTTCTTC	CASSLDRPDNEQFF
NA	TRBJ2-3	15	few	TRBV7-8	TGTGCCAGCAGCTTACTGCAGACTAATACAGATACGCAGTATTTT	CASSLLQTNTDTQYF
TRBD2	TRBJ2-5	17	NA	TRBV3-1	TGTGCCAGCAGCCAAGGGCATCTAGCGGGGGGCCAAGAGACCCAGTACTTC	CASSQGHLAGGQETQYF
NA	TRBJ1-1	13	few	TRBV10-3	TGTGTATCCCGTTTACAGGAGAACACTGAAGCTTTCTTT	CVSRLQENTEAFF
NA	TRBJ1-4	16	NA	TRBV24-1	TGTGCCACCAGTGATTACAAGGGCGCGGGAGCTGAAAAACTGTTTTTT	CATSDYKGAGAEKLFF
TRBD1	TRBJ1-3	16	NA	TRBV10-3	TGTGCCATCAGTGCCACAACAGGGGGCTCTGGAAACACCATATATTTT	CAISATTGGSGNTIYF
TRBD1	TRBJ2-1	14	few	TRBV7-2	TGTGCCAGCAGCCGACAGGGGGAAAAAGGTGAGCAGTTCTTC	CASSRQGEKGEQFF